These 32 T cell receptor beta chains came from one sample sequenced in a study of cytomegalovirus exposure and HLA in healthy donors. Researchers ran the PCR with 60 Vbeta and 13 Jbeta primers. Generated by immunoSEQ multiplex PCR, the TCRdb table keeps only in-frame clones and is missing some. The table includes 220,000 or so clones, approximately 68% detected once. The specimen sequenced was PBMCs. These receptors all come from a woman aged 25 to 45 in good health and CMV-seronegative.

The J gene is TRBJ1-1, the V gene TRBV6-1; the match to TRBD1 covers 9 bases. This CDR3 is 14 amino acids long. Germline values: CDR1 MNHNS, CDR2 SASEGT. V gave up 6 bases and J gave up 4 bases; unmatched junction bases: 6. CDR3 protein: CASRGQGFATEAFF. The DNA for the CDR3 is TGTGCCAGCAGAGGACAGGGGTTTGCCACTGAAGCTTTCTTT.

CDR3 sequence: CTSSQDTKKLFF. The DNA of the CDR3 is TGCACCAGCAGCCAAGATACAAAAAAACTGTTTTTT. This chain connects TRBV1 to TRBJ1-4; the DNA was not used to check the table's D call, TRBD1. TRBV1 corresponds to a pseudogene. This CDR3 contains 12 residues.

The V gene is TRBV19, the J gene TRBJ1-4, with TRBD1 matching over 8 bases. From germline, CDR1 is LNHDA and CDR2 SQIVND (reference sequence). V lost 3 bases, J lost 3 bases, and 3 bases stayed unmatched. The CDR3 is 15 amino acids. DNA for the CDR3: TGTGCCAGTAGTATGGACAGGGCAGCTAATGAAAAACTGTTTTTT. It yields the protein CASSMDRAANEKLFF.

This chain uses TRBV2 with TRBJ1-6; D gene uncertain. Trimming pared 2 bases from V and 9 bases from J, leaving 17 bases between. The CDR3 spans 16 residues. Germline V lookup: CDR1 SNHLY, CDR2 FYNNEI. CDR3 in DNA: TGTGCCAGCAGTGAAATTTGGGGAAGTGGGAGTTCACCCCTCCACTTT. This encodes CASSEIWGSGSSPLHF.

The V gene is TRBV6-6, the J gene TRBJ1-5; D gene uncertain. The ends were cut back, 6 bases at V and 0 bases at J, with 6 bases in the middle. Germline V gene lookup returns CDR1 MNHNY and CDR2 SVGAGI (reference sequence). The CDR3 covers 13 residues. The CDR3: CASSGSSNQPQHF. For the CDR3, the DNA is TGTGCCAGCAGCGGGAGTAGCAATCAGCCCCAGCATTTT.

This clone was seen a few times. The J gene is TRBJ2-1, the V gene TRBV6-1; 10 nucleotides align to TRBD1. V gave up 7 bases and J gave up 1 base; unmatched junction bases: 4. The CDR3 length is 15 residues. The germline V gene has CDR1 MNHNS and CDR2 SASEGT. The DNA for the CDR3 is TGTGCCAGCACCCTGGACAGGGGGTCCTACAATGAGCAGTTCTTC. It encodes CASTLDRGSYNEQFF.

This chain connects TRBV28 to TRBJ2-5; a weak D match, TRBD2 (6 bases). With the DNA end fitting TRBJ2-7 better, the J assignment may be wrong. Germline V gene data show CDR1 as MDHEN and CDR2 as SYDVKM. There are 15 residues in the CDR3. For the CDR3, the DNA is TGTGCCAGCATTGGCCCGGGAGTTTCTACCTACGAGCAGTACTTC. This gives the protein CASIGPGVSTYEQYF.

The chain combines TRBV29-1 with TRBJ2-5, with 13 bases that match TRBD2. Germline CDR1 is SQVTM and CDR2 is ANQGSEA. This CDR3 region has 15 residues. The V gene end was trimmed by 3 bases and the J gene end by 3 bases; junction bases not matched to a gene: 4. In nucleotides, the CDR3 is TGCAGCGTTGATGGGACTAGCGGGATCAAAGAGACCCAGTACTTC. Encoded protein: CSVDGTSGIKETQYF.

This chain connects TRBV4-1 to TRBJ1-2; TRBD1 is a possible D gene (5 bases). The CDR3 totals 14 residues. CDR1 and CDR2 from the germline V gene are MGHRA and YSYEKL. V was pared by 0 bases and J by 2 bases, with 7 bases between. CDR3 DNA sequence: TGCGCCAGCAGCCAAGATCGGGGGAACTATGGCTACACCTTC. It yields the protein CASSQDRGNYGYTF.

The V and J genes are TRBV19 and TRBJ2-5; D call uncertain. V dropped 5 bases and J dropped 1 base, with 11 bases sitting between them. The CDR3 loop spans 14 amino acids. Germline values: CDR1 LNHDA, CDR2 SQIVND (reference sequence). The CDR3 DNA reads TGTGCCAGTAGTCCGTCGAGGTTCCAAGAGACCCAGTACTTC. Translated, it gives CASSPSRFQETQYF.

In nucleotides, the CDR3 is TGTGCCAGCTCACCGGGACAGAGCTCCTACAATGAGCAGTTCTTC. It is translated as CASSPGQSSYNEQFF. The J gene is TRBJ2-1, the V gene TRBV18; 7 bases agree with TRBD1. The CDR3 is 15 residues long. Unmatched junction bases numbered 2, after V lost 3 bases and J lost 0 bases. Germline lookup yields CDR1 KGHSH and CDR2 LQKENI.

A note on this clone: An end of the junction does not agree with germline; a read error may underlie this. This chain links TRBV7-2 with TRBJ2-2; 7 bases line up with TRBD1. The CDR3 length is 17 residues. Germline CDR1 SGHTA, CDR2 FQGNSA. The CDR3: CVSDRVSRSIVTGELFF. The CDR3 DNA is TGTGTCAGCGACAGGGTCAGTAGAAGTATTGTGACCGGGGAGCTGTTTTTT.

The rearrangement uses TRBV18 and TRBJ2-7, with TRBD2 matching over 10 bases. After removal of 3 bases from V and 0 bases from J, the junction contained 8 bases not matched to a gene. Germline V gene sequence: CDR1 KGHSH, CDR2 LQKENI. CDR3 length: 17 amino acids. CDR3 sequence reads: CASSPRRLAGASYEQYF. The DNA for the CDR3 is TGTGCCAGCTCACCCCGGCGGCTAGCGGGAGCCTCCTACGAGCAGTACTTC.

The rearrangement links TRBV9 to TRBJ1-3; D is unresolved. The V and J ends lost 3 bases and 0 bases respectively, with 13 bases between them. This CDR3 contains 16 residues. Germline assignment: CDR1 SGDLS and CDR2 YYNGEE. CDR3 sequence reads: CASSAREPSSGNTIYF. Written as DNA, the CDR3 is TGTGCCAGCAGCGCCCGGGAACCGAGCTCTGGAAACACCATATATTTT. The full variable domain, completed using reference TRBV9 and TRBJ1-3, is DSGVTQTPKHLITATGQRVTLRCSPRSGDLSVYWYQQSLDQGLQFLIQYYNGEERAKGNILERFSAQQFPDLHSELNLSSLELGDSALYFCASSAREPSSGNTIYFGEGSWLTVV.

The rearrangement uses TRBV10-3 and TRBJ1-2; 8 bases are a match to TRBD1. The CDR3 has 15 residues. The germline gives CDR1 ENHRY, CDR2 SYGVKD. The junction had 10 bases not matched to a gene; V was cut back by 7 bases and J by 3 bases. CDR3 loop: CAINSDRVQDYGYTF. The CDR3 DNA reads as TGTGCCATCAACTCGGACAGGGTACAAGACTATGGCTACACCTTC.

This rearrangement joins TRBV29-1 to TRBJ2-1; no reliable D call. With 2 bases removed from V and 6 bases from J, the gap between germline ends came to 11 bases. This CDR3 region has 13 residues. The V gene's germline CDR1 is SQVTM and CDR2 ANQGSEA. CDR3 coding DNA: TGCAGCGTTGAACAGAGGATGGGCAATGAGCAGTTCTTC. It specifies CSVEQRMGNEQFF.

J is TRBJ2-2 and V is TRBV6-6; 8 nucleotides align to TRBD1. This CDR3 contains 14 residues. The V segment lost 4 bases and the J segment 4 bases; nucleotides outside the gene matches: 2. Germline V gene lookup returns CDR1 MNHNY and CDR2 SVGAGI (reference sequence). CDR3 bases: TGTGCCAGCAGTTCTACAGGGGGCACCGGGGAGCTGTTTTTT. Translation gives CASSSTGGTGELFF.

In DNA, the CDR3 is TGTGCCAGCAGTACAGGGTCGCATAATGAAAAACTGTTTTTT. This codes for CASSTGSHNEKLFF. The rearrangement joins TRBV6-1 to TRBJ1-4; a possible D gene is TRBD1 (6 bases). The ends were cut back, 5 bases at V and 4 bases at J, with 11 bases in the middle. CDR3 length: 14 amino acids. Germline CDR1 MNHNS, CDR2 SASEGT.

The chain has TRBV5-1 and TRBJ2-1; 10 bases map to TRBD2. There are 17 residues in the CDR3. Germline loops: CDR1 SGHRS, CDR2 YFSETQ. J was trimmed by 0 bases and V by 4 bases; bases with no gene match: 7. CDR3 DNA: TGCGCCAGCAGCCCAGGACTAGCGGCGAGCTCCTACAATGAGCAGTTCTTC. Encoded protein: CASSPGLAASSYNEQFF.

V gene TRBV7-9 combines with J gene TRBJ1-1; D gene ambiguous. Germline CDR1 is SEHNR and CDR2 is FQNEAQ (reference sequence). V lost 3 bases and J 4 bases, leaving 12 bases between the germline ends. CDR3 length: 14 residues. This chain's CDR3 is CASSLSPVGTEAFF. The CDR3, as DNA: TGTGCCAGCAGCTTGTCGCCGGTCGGCACTGAAGCTTTCTTT. The variable domain in full, with the rest retrieved from reference TRBV7-9 and TRBJ1-1, is DTGVSQNPRHKITKRGQNVTFRCDPISEHNRLYWYRQTLGQGPEFLTYFQNEAQLEKSRLLSDRFSAERPKGSFSTLEIQRTEQGDSAMYLCASSLSPVGTEAFFGQGTRLTVV.

This sequence joins TRBV10-3 and TRBJ2-3; 8 nucleotides match TRBD2. The V and J ends lost 5 bases and 5 bases, in that order; junction bases with no gene match: 15. Germline loops: CDR1 ENHRY, CDR2 SYGVKD. The CDR3 has 17 amino acids. This CDR3 reads CAISWASGLGAEDTQYF. CDR3 in DNA: TGTGCCATCAGTTGGGCTAGCGGGCTTGGGGCGGAAGATACGCAGTATTTT.

The J gene is TRBJ2-1, the V gene TRBV11-3; TRBD2 agrees at 8 bases. The ends lost 5 bases at V and 3 bases at J; junction bases unmatched: 12. Germline loops: CDR1 SGHNT, CDR2 YENEEA. This CDR3 has 17 residues. CDR3 sequence: CASSLRGMSGGYNEQFF. The CDR3 DNA sequence: TGTGCCAGCAGCCTACGAGGTATGAGCGGGGGCTACAATGAGCAGTTCTTC.

The J gene is TRBJ1-4, the V gene TRBV29-1; D unresolved. Germline assignment: CDR1 SQVTM and CDR2 ANQGSEA. Trimming removed 6 bases from V and 3 bases from J, with 8 bases in between. CDR3 length: 12 residues. The CDR3: CSVDGANEKLFF. The DNA for the CDR3 is TGCAGCGTAGACGGGGCTAATGAAAAACTGTTTTTT.

A word on this clone: An end of the junction differs from the germline gene, which may be a read error. This chain links TRBV7-7 with TRBJ1-4; TRBD1 aligns across 12 bases. The CDR3 loop spans 15 amino acids. Germline CDR1 is SSHAT and CDR2 is FNYEAQ (reference sequence). CDR3 in DNA: TGTGCTAGCAGTCCTGGGACAGGGGGCAGAGGAAAACTGTTTTTT. Its protein is CASSPGTGGRGKLFF.

This chain links TRBV10-1 with TRBJ2-5; 9 bases are a match to TRBD2. CDR1 and CDR2 (germline): WNHNN, SYGVQD (reference sequence). The CDR3 extends over 13 amino acids. The ends lost 5 bases at V and 4 bases at J; junction bases unmatched: 2. The CDR3 coding sequence is TGCGCCAGCAGTTTACTAGCGGGAGAGACCCAGTACTTC. The encoded protein is CASSLLAGETQYF.

Only one count was recorded for this clone. The chain employs TRBV7-8 and TRBJ2-7; 7 bases are shared with TRBD2. The junction had 10 bases not matched to a gene; V was cut back by 6 bases and J by 5 bases. The CDR3 runs 14 residues. The germline gives CDR1 SGHVS, CDR2 FQNEAQ. As DNA, the CDR3 is TGTGCCAGCAGAAAGGACGCGGGAGTTGACGAGCAGTACTTC. As protein: CASRKDAGVDEQYF.

This chain joins TRBV29-1 and TRBJ2-2; D unclear. The germline V gene encodes CDR1 SQVTM and CDR2 ANQGSEA. V lost 6 bases to trimming and J lost 6 bases, with 11 bases between them. The CDR3 loop spans 12 amino acids. CDR3 amino acids: CSVRDIAGELFF. Written as DNA, the CDR3 is TGCAGCGTGCGCGACATCGCCGGGGAGCTGTTTTTT.

CDR3 coding DNA: TGCAGCGTTGAGAAGGGACAGATCGATGGCTACACCTTC. It is translated as CSVEKGQIDGYTF. The chain has TRBV29-1 and TRBJ1-2, with 7 bases identical to TRBD1. V lost 3 bases, J lost 6 bases, and 7 bases stayed unmatched. Per the germline V gene, CDR1 is SQVTM and CDR2 is ANQGSEA. This CDR3 comprises 13 residues.

V is TRBV13 and J is TRBJ2-1; 8 nucleotides align to TRBD2. The V and J ends lost 5 bases and 1 base, in that order; junction bases with no gene match: 10. The germline CDR1 and CDR2 sequences are PRHDT and FYEKMQ (reference sequence). The CDR3 is 17 amino acids. The CDR3: CASSPRGAGASYNEQFF. DNA for the CDR3: TGTGCCAGCAGCCCTCGGGGAGCGGGAGCGTCCTACAATGAGCAGTTCTTC.

The genes are TRBV6-5 and TRBJ2-1; D might be TRBD2 (5 bases). Germline CDR1 reads MNHEY; CDR2 reads SVGAGI. CDR3 length equals 13 residues. Trimming cost V 2 bases and J 5 bases, with 7 bases left between them. In nucleotides, the CDR3 is TGTGCCAGCAGTTACGGACTCAACAATGAGCAGTTCTTC. It translates to CASSYGLNNEQFF.

This clone was seen only once. The chain links TRBV5-4 to TRBJ2-4, with D possibly being TRBD2 (6 bases). There are 15 residues in the CDR3. Per germline, CDR1 SGHNT and CDR2 YYREEE (reference sequence). V was shortened by 1 base and J by 8 bases, with 16 bases between the two germline ends. CDR3 amino acids: CASSLTSRSSDIQYF. The CDR3 coding sequence is TGTGCCAGCAGCTTGACTAGCAGGAGTTCTGACATTCAGTACTTC.

This CDR3 is CASSLWTDSYNEQFF. CDR3 sequence (DNA): TGTGCCAGCAGTCTATGGACAGACTCCTACAATGAGCAGTTCTTC. The V and J genes are TRBV6-5 and TRBJ2-1; a possible D gene is TRBD1 (6 bases). Deletions cut 5 bases from V and 0 bases from J, with 11 bases between. The CDR3 extends over 15 amino acids. Germline loops: CDR1 MNHEY, CDR2 SVGAGI.